The sequence of this TCR beta chain was determined in a study of cytomegalovirus exposure and HLA in healthy donors (TCRdb year 2017). For the study in its entirety: An earlier analysis of some 600 of the donors reported 276 Gb of sequence data and some 110 million unique TCR beta sequences obtained from about 179 million T cells. An early release covering over 500 HLA-typed donors comprised about 290 gigabases of sequencing data and 85 million to 100 million unique TCR sequences. Among the roughly 390 genotyped donors, 81% belonged to the genetic ancestry cluster associated with self-reported Caucasian donors. The study was designed to test whether signatures of past pathogen exposure could be identified by cataloging public T cell receptors. The study profiled the T cell repertoires of approximately 700 subjects by immunosequencing and related them to cytomegalovirus serostatus. In addition to the first cohort of 666 subjects, a separate validation cohort of 120 different subjects was used. The study combined high-throughput TCR immunosequencing, statistical association of individual TCRs with disease status, and machine learning to predict cytomegalovirus infection status. A later analysis re-analyzed previously published TCR beta repertoires from 666 donors and added high-resolution HLA genotyping to study TCR occurrence patterns. Rather than drawing on any new phenotypic data, the later analysis identified candidate immune exposures from TCR beta sequences and the way those sequences occurred across donors. An earlier analysis of roughly 600 of the donors used high-throughput TCR beta sequencing to judge whether each TCR beta V gene segment behaved as functional or pseudogenic. Donor age, sex, ethnicity and CMV serostatus were compiled alongside the repertoire data. A later genetic analysis used genome-wide SNP genotypes for about 60% of the roughly 700 donors, treating that subset as a discovery cohort. Every repertoire in the discovery cohort had been generated on one and the same sequencing platform. HLA typing included class I and class II loci at four-digit resolution. The number of typed donors differed by locus: about 629-640 for A, B, C, DRB1 and DQB1; approximately 520 for DQA1; approximately 600 for DPA1; and about 470 for DPB1. A handful of DR-DQ haplotypes were handled as single units for association and clustering because linkage in the cohort was strong. Among some 400 genotyped donors of the cohort, an average of about 220,000 unique TCR beta nucleotide sequences was sequenced per donor, of which approximately 18% were non-productive.

The cohort was made up of approximately 700 healthy bone marrow donors. All cohort members were sampled while nominally healthy, although unrecorded immune exposures were likely present. The donor tested CMV seronegative, placing the donor among the 350 to 400 seronegative members of the cohort. Every donor gave a peripheral blood sample, and the peripheral blood mononuclear cells from that sample were used for TCR beta sequencing. The Qiagen DNeasy Blood Extraction Kit was used to extract genomic DNA from the blood cell samples. The library relied on the immunoSEQ multiplex PCR assay. For the multiplex PCR, a mixture combining 60 forward primers for TCR Vbeta segments and 13 reverse primers for TCR Jbeta segments was used. The CDR3 region of rearranged TCR beta genes was amplified from genomic DNA by a multiplex PCR assay. The Illumina HiSeq System was used to sequence the amplified TCR beta libraries as 87-base-pair reads. As for the authors' bioinformatics: A later analysis counted tens of millions of unique TCR beta chains across the 500 to 850 repertoires, and 9.5 million to 11 million of these chains were shared by at least two donors. Raw reads were error-corrected and collapsed into unique sequences with a nearest-neighbor algorithm that merged closely related sequences to remove PCR and sequencing errors. V, D and J gene segments were assigned by aligning CDR3 sequences to IMGT reference sequences. For a sequence to be retained, at least a six-nucleotide match to both a V gene segment and a J gene segment was required. Rearrangements were called productive when the CDR3 lacked stop codons and stayed in frame with V and J; all others were non-productive. CDR3 was defined by IMGT convention, running from the second conserved V-encoded cysteine to the conserved J-encoded phenylalanine. The earlier analysis of 550 to 650 of the donors excluded any sequence lacking an unambiguous match to a single V gene segment. In an earlier analysis of a few hundred of the donors, a V segment was called functional when productive rearrangements were above 56.7%, and segregating when the standard deviation between donors exceeded 5%. A statistical classification framework was developed to diagnose cytomegalovirus status using the catalog of TCR beta chain sequences. In a later analysis, V and J genes were assigned by comparing TCR nucleotide sequences against IMGT/GENE-DB human TR gene sequences. Using the TCRdist pipeline, a later analysis assigned CDR3 sequences along with most-parsimonious VDJ recombination scenarios. In a later analysis, every TCR beta chain was defined by the combination of its CDR3 amino acid sequence and its V-gene family, and reads without a unique V-gene family were dropped. As a way to deal with suspected cross-contamination and a sequencing artifact, a later analysis dropped 592 nucleotide sequences that were highly shared and had low generation probability. For each public chain, a later analysis derived a clonal expansion index from normalized ranks of inferred template counts within each repertoire. Generation probabilities in a later analysis came from a VDJ recombination model fitted to out-of-frame rearrangements, and those results were checked against IGoR. In a later analysis, TCR-TCR, TCR-HLA and TCR-CMV co-occurrence was scored with hypergeometric tests, and a repertoire-size bias correction was applied to TCR pairs. To estimate false discovery rates, a later analysis permuted the HLA or CMV assignments 20 times. In a later analysis, co-occurring TCRs were grouped using DBSCAN, with TCRdist sequence similarity added in when clustering inside HLA-allele-positive subsets. Co-occurrence clustering excluded repertoires with fewer than 30,000 or more than 120,000 public chains, plus five with anomalous nucleotide sharing. This immuneACCESS table, as held by TCRdb, lists in-frame sequences with V and J called but not all clones. Of the missing ones, under half trace to an unresolved V gene in checked studies; the others have no known cause. Clone size and V and J calls were adopted from that table, with D and trimming inferred from the DNA. The sample table contains 130,000 to 150,000 clones; only one count was recorded for around four fifths of them. Less than 3% of the sample is taken by the ten largest.

Comment on this clone: Its antigen remains unidentified. At one of its ends the junction is not consistent with the germline gene, which may arise from a read error.

The cysteine opens and the phenylalanine closes a CDR3 of 14 amino acids. The DNA shown is the 42-base CDR3, in frame from base 1. The germline V gene encodes CDR1 SGHNT and CDR2 YYREEE (reference sequence). The paper as a whole reports these results and caveats: In a later analysis, several top co-occurrence clusters were reported to appear linked to parvovirus B19, influenza, CMV and Epstein-Barr virus. Because HLA typing was unavailable for some donors at each locus, only the typed subset was used in association tests. Broadly in line with IMGT annotations, most TCR beta V segments showed up in productive rearrangements about 87% or about 30% of the time in an earlier analysis of some 590 of the donors. The study listed 150 to 200 TCR beta chains as associated with cytomegalovirus. Strong co-occurrence of HLA alleles, especially DR and DQ, made assigning TCR associations to individual alleles difficult. Cytomegalovirus status was reported to be diagnosed by the classifier with high specificity and sensitivity in both the original and validation cohorts. Roughly uniform sequencing depth across donors was assumed in presence/absence analyses, although this assumption may not hold. Most TCR sequences were seen in very few donors, while some public TCRs were found in many individuals. Roughly 15 rarely observed V segments, including chromosome 9 orphons, were excluded from the earlier analysis of some 590 of the donors because counts were too low. The only immune exposure information available for the cohort was CMV serostatus. According to the authors, the approach could potentially be generalized to other disease states and immunological phenotypes. A further reported finding was that TCR beta sequences accurately predicted the HLA-A and HLA-B alleles for most subjects in the first cohort. In vitro tests confirmed that a few of the cytomegalovirus-associated TCR beta chains recognize cytomegalovirus antigens. Specific HLA alleles were associated with more than 15,000 TCR beta sequences at a false discovery rate of 0.05 in a later analysis. A cluster of highly shared sequence variants was judged likely to represent a technical artifact of the sequencing pipeline. Correlated functional status among segregating V segments might be attributable to linkage disequilibrium, but an unknown experimental factor could not be ruled out. V-gene and J-gene trimming of TCR beta chains was associated with a missense DCLRE1C variant in a later genetic analysis, and the association was replicated in an independent cohort. In a later analysis, TCR association rates were found to vary across HLA loci, with the most associated TCRs seen for DRB1 alleles and the fewest for HLA-C alleles. In this cohort, only TCR beta chains were sequenced, and detectable features were limited by the absence of alpha or paired-chain data. The 87-base-pair reads could not distinguish some IMGT-functional V segments, including TRBV6-2 and TRBV6-3, so those segments were excluded. According to a later analysis, most CMV-associated TCR beta chains appeared to be HLA-restricted, and the HLA associations seemed to be driven largely by CMV exposure. Compared with the approximately 670-donor mean, donors in an Asian-associated ancestry cluster had fewer N-insertions in productive TCRs, according to a later genetic analysis. In a later analysis, HLA-associated TCR beta chains showed more clonal expansion and lower generation probabilities than non-associated chains that were equally common.

This TCR was recovered from a female donor in good health and CMV-seronegative. Sequenced sample: PBMCs. Recombination joined TRBV5-4 with TRBJ2-3; the best D guess is TRBD2, with 7 bases matching. DNA sequence: TGTGCCAGCAGCTTTTTTGCGGGGGCAGACACGCAGTATTTT. This codes for CASSFFAGADTQYF.